This TCR beta chain was captured by sequencing in a study of blood T cell repertoires in COVID-19. The ends were cut back, 11 bases at V and 0 bases at J, with 16 bases in the middle. The germline V gene encodes CDR1 SNHLY and CDR2 FYNNEI. This CDR3 region has 14 residues. TCRdb keeps only in-frame clones here, not all; method: immunoSEQ multiplex PCR. The data show 61,000 or so clones, more than 65% seen once. A single count supports this clone. The sequence came from a woman aged 70 to 79 with acute or convalescent COVID-19. The V gene is TRBV2, the J gene TRBJ2-5; a possible D gene is TRBD2 (7 bases). Specimen: peripheral blood. CDR3 nucleotide sequence: TGTGCCGCGGGGGCGGAGCTGTACCAAGAGACCCAGTACTTC. It yields the protein CAAGAELYQETQYF.